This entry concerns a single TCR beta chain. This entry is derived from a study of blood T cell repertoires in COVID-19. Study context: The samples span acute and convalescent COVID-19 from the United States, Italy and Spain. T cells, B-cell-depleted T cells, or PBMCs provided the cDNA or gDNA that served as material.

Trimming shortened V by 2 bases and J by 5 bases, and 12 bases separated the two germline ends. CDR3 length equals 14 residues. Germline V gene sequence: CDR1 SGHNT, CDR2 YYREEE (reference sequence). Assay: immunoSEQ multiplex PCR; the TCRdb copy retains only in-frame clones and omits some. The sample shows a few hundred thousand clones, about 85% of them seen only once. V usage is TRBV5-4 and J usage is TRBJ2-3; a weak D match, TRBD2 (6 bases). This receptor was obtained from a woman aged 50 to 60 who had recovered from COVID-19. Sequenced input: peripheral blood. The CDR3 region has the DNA TGTGCCAGCAGCTTCCGTGGAGGGGAAGATACGCAGTATTTT. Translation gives CASSFRGGEDTQYF.